These T cell receptor beta chains were read from a single sample in a study of T-cell reconstitution after alpha-beta-depleted transplantation in children. TCRdb redid the calling of the PCR reads with MiXCR, one entry per CDR3 protein. The sample carries hundreds of thousands of distinct CDR3 sequences, approximately 15% recorded once. The specimen was PBMCs from the stem cell graft donor, collected from the stem cell graft. The receptors were sampled from a human donor who donated a stem cell graft to a child with acute myeloid leukemia. Both conserved end residues are trimmed from each CDR3. D genes are given only for firm matches.

CDR3aa	d_gene	v_gene
ASSVGQETQGLQETQY	TRBD1	TRBV12-3/TRBV12-4
ASSVEPLSYSYNSPLH	NA	TRBV9
SARGGQSSYEQY	NA	TRBV20-1
ASSLIGDRSYNEQF	NA	TRBV28
AISLVETQY	NA	TRBV7-2
SSASGQETQY	TRBD2	TRBV29-1
ASSLGTERNTEAF	TRBD1	TRBV12-3/TRBV12-4
ASSVDRGQSWKAQY	TRBD1	TRBV9
SARPTGRVETEAF	TRBD1	TRBV20-1
SARVTGMGSYNEQF	NA	TRBV20-1
ASSTQGWNTGELF	NA	TRBV6-1
ASKQGNTEAF	NA	TRBV6-6
ASSLTSPYSNQPQH	NA	TRBV7-8
ASSPRTSHYEQY	NA	TRBV9
SASGPYTGEQY	NA	TRBV20-1
ASINSAGEKLF	NA	TRBV6-2/TRBV6-3
SVEGQGESYEQY	NA	TRBV29-1
SAQWGNTEAF	NA	TRBV20-1
ASSLAGLAGYYYEQY	TRBD2	TRBV11-1
SAARDGSTDTQY	NA	TRBV29-1
ASGGQQETQY	NA	TRBV7-7
SAGAGRSTDTQY	TRBD2	TRBV20-1